The next 28 T cell receptor beta chains were all read from a single sample in a study of T-cell memory formation after mild COVID-19. TCRdb ran MiXCR on the 5' RACE reads and lists one entry per CDR3 protein. Among some 150,000 distinct CDR3 sequences listed, 20% to 25% were seen once. What was sequenced was PBMCs or a T cell subset sorted from them (not recorded which). These receptors all come from an adult woman who had mild COVID-19 (a few samples of this study predate the infection). Cell type and time point are not known.

The CDR3 region has the DNA TGTGCCAGCAGTACCACTGGAGGGGGCATGTACACCGGGGAGCTGTTTTTT. Translated, it gives CASSTTGGGMYTGELFF. The chain links TRBV27 to TRBJ2-2; TRBD1 might be the D (7 bases). Trimming pared 5 bases from V and 3 bases from J, leaving 19 bases between. Looked up from germline, CDR1 is MNHEY and CDR2 is SMNVEV (reference sequence). The CDR3 is made up of 17 amino acids.

V gene TRBV27 combines with J gene TRBJ2-7; 8 bases are a match to TRBD2. The CDR3 sequence is 16 residues long. Trimming cost V 4 bases and J 5 bases; bases outside gene matches: 13. Germline V gene lookup returns CDR1 MNHEY and CDR2 SMNVEV (reference sequence). The CDR3 here is CASSYLAVTSENEQYF. DNA of the CDR3: TGTGCCAGCAGTTACCTCGCCGTGACTAGCGAAAACGAGCAGTACTTC.

This clonotype was picked up a small number of times. This chain connects TRBV7-9 to TRBJ2-3; 7 bases map to TRBD2. CDR1 is SEHNR, CDR2 FQNEAQ, per germline (reference sequence). The CDR3 has 12 residues. V lost 8 bases and J lost 15; bases outside the gene matches: 14. This CDR3 reads CASGYGAGARYF. The DNA of the CDR3 is TGTGCCAGCGGGTACGGGGCGGGAGCCCGATATTTT.

This clonotype has a single count. The CDR3 ends on some other residue instead of the conserved phenylalanine or tryptophan, so this is likely a read error. Because the CDR3's place on the DNA is in doubt, the DNA is left out and the CDR3 is given as listed by TCRdb. The V call is TRBV21-1, the J call TRBJ1-1. TRBV21-1 counts as a pseudogene. The CDR3 contains 9 residues when both ends are counted. The CDR3 sequence: CASSKVEGK.

Only a few counts were recorded for this clonotype. The chain combines TRBV9 with TRBJ2-3, with 8 bases that match TRBD2. The CDR3 consists of 14 residues. V lost 4 bases, J lost 3 bases, and 4 bases stayed unmatched. Per germline, CDR1 SGDLS and CDR2 YYNGEE. The CDR3 reads CASSPTSGTDTQYF. DNA of the CDR3: TGTGCCAGCAGCCCCACTAGCGGTACAGATACGCAGTATTTT.

This chain connects TRBV20-1 to TRBJ2-7; D ambiguous. V shed 0 bases and J shed 3 bases, with 9 bases lying between them. The CDR3 contains 13 residues. Germline CDR1 and CDR2: DFQATT and SNEGSKA (reference sequence). The CDR3 sequence: CSARERTSYEQYF. CDR3 DNA sequence: TGCAGTGCTAGAGAGCGGACGAGCTACGAGCAGTACTTC.

V and J are TRBV4-1 and TRBJ1-1, with no clear D. CDR3 length: 14 amino acids. In germline, CDR1 is MGHRA, CDR2 YSYEKL. The V end was cut by 0 bases, the J end by 3 bases, with 8 bases between. The CDR3 DNA is TGCGCCAGCAGCCAAGATAACGGAGACACTGAAGCTTTCTTT. Amino acid sequence: CASSQDNGDTEAFF.

This clonotype was seen a few times. The gene calls are TRBV29-1 and TRBJ2-2; D is perhaps TRBD1 or TRBD2 (5 bases each). V was clipped by 4 bases and J by 4 bases, with 13 bases between them. The germline V gene has CDR1 SQVTM and CDR2 ANQGSEA. CDR3 length: 14 residues. The CDR3 bases are TGCAGCGTTGTTTGGGGGAGTCTCACCGGGGAGCTGTTTTTT. This translates into CSVVWGSLTGELFF.

The gene calls are TRBV3-1 and TRBJ1-3, with D unclear. Germline loops: CDR1 LGHDT, CDR2 YNNKEL (reference sequence). CDR3 length: 14 amino acids. V was trimmed by 0 bases and J by 0 bases, leaving 3 bases between them. The CDR3 nucleotides are TGTGCCAGCAGCCAAGAGATCTCTGGAAACACCATATATTTT. As protein: CASSQEISGNTIYF.

This clonotype was seen a handful of times. The rearrangement uses TRBV15 and TRBJ2-3; TRBD2 might be the D (6 bases). The CDR3 runs to 14 residues. Per the germline V gene, CDR1 is LNHNV and CDR2 is YYDKDF (reference sequence). The V and J ends lost 3 bases and 5 bases respectively, with 12 bases between them. In DNA, the CDR3 is TGTGCCACCAGCAGTGGAGGGTTCAGAGATACGCAGTATTTT. Amino acids: CATSSGGFRDTQYF.

This rearrangement joins TRBV12-3 or TRBV12-4 to TRBJ2-7; D not certain. This CDR3 contains 12 residues. The V end lost 1 base, the J end lost 5 bases, and 6 bases lay between the germline ends. CDR3 bases: TGTGCCAGCAGTTTAGGAGGTAACGAGCAGTACTTC. It specifies CASSLGGNEQYF.

This rearrangement joins TRBV6-5 to TRBJ1-1, with D uncertain. Germline V CDR1 and CDR2: MNHEY, SVGAGI. The ends were cut back, 0 bases at V and 4 bases at J, with 9 bases in the middle. The CDR3 totals 14 residues. CDR3 protein: CASSYSLLPTEAFF. CDR3 nucleotide sequence: TGTGCCAGCAGTTACTCATTGCTCCCCACTGAAGCTTTCTTT.

This clonotype was counted many times. The chain has TRBV9 and TRBJ2-1; D is undetermined. V was shortened by 0 bases and J by 3 bases, with 4 bases between the two germline ends. This CDR3 spans 13 amino acids. The germline gives CDR1 SGDLS, CDR2 YYNGEE. The CDR3 DNA reads TGTGCCAGCAGCGTAGGGCGCTACAATGAGCAGTTCTTC. This codes for CASSVGRYNEQFF.

The V call is TRBV4-3, the J call TRBJ2-5; D is unresolved. Trimming left V 4 bases short and J 5 bases short, with 17 bases between. Germline V CDR1 and CDR2: LGHNA, YSLEER. This CDR3 region has 15 residues. CDR3 sequence reads: CASSPSSSLGETQYF. The DNA of the CDR3 is TGCGCCAGCAGCCCTTCCTCTTCACTTGGGGAGACCCAGTACTTC.

The chain carries TRBV20-1 and TRBJ1-4; D is ambiguous. The CDR3 spans 17 residues. In germline, CDR1 is DFQATT, CDR2 SNEGSKA (reference sequence). V lost 0 bases, J lost 0 bases, and 14 bases lay in between. CDR3 amino acids: CSARDKVQAATNEKLFF. The CDR3 DNA reads TGCAGTGCTAGAGATAAGGTGCAGGCTGCAACTAATGAAAAACTGTTTTTT.

This clonotype has more than one count but fewer than ten. The chain carries TRBV27 and TRBJ1-1; tentative D call: TRBD1 (5 bases). Germline CDR1 is MNHEY and CDR2 is SMNVEV (reference sequence). The ends were cut back, 4 bases at V and 11 bases at J, with 17 bases in the middle. The CDR3 runs to 13 residues. The CDR3 region has the DNA TGTGCCAGCAGTTCAGGGCCCGGCGGTGACGCTTTCTTT. This sequence encodes CASSSGPGGDAFF.

This chain links TRBV5-4 with TRBJ2-7; the D call may be TRBD1 or TRBD2 (5 bases each). The V gene lost 4 bases and the J gene lost 0 bases, with 14 bases spanning the gap. CDR3 length equals 15 residues. CDR1 SGHNT and CDR2 YYREEE come from the germline V gene (reference sequence). The CDR3 coding sequence is TGTGCCAGCAGCCCAGGGACCGAAAGCTCCTACGAGCAGTACTTC. Translated, it gives CASSPGTESSYEQYF.

The gene calls are TRBV2 and TRBJ1-2; 9 bases fit TRBD1. V dropped 7 bases and J dropped 2; count of bases not matched to a gene: 8. CDR3 length: 15 amino acids. The germline gives CDR1 SNHLY, CDR2 FYNNEI. The CDR3 DNA reads TGTGCCAGCACCATGACAGGGGGTCCCAACTATGGCTACACCTTC. Amino acids: CASTMTGGPNYGYTF.

The chain carries TRBV7-8 and TRBJ2-1, with a weak D call TRBD2 (6 bases). Germline lookup yields CDR1 SGHVS and CDR2 FQNEAQ. This CDR3 has 13 residues. V was shortened by 5 bases and J by 6 bases, with 11 bases between the two germline ends. The CDR3 region has the DNA TGTGCCAGCAGCATGGGACTCATCAATGAGCAGTTCTTC. Its protein is CASSMGLINEQFF.

This clonotype was picked up a small number of times. The chain combines TRBV15 with TRBJ2-7, with D perhaps assigned TRBD1 or TRBD2 (6 bases each). CDR1 and CDR2 (germline): LNHNV, YYDKDF (reference sequence). V dropped 0 bases and J dropped 2 bases, with 14 bases sitting between them. The CDR3 extends over 16 amino acids. The CDR3 sequence is CATSRDPPRGPYEQYF. In nucleotides, the CDR3 is TGTGCCACCAGCAGAGATCCCCCACGGGGGCCCTACGAGCAGTACTTC. The variable domain in full, with the rest retrieved from reference TRBV15 and TRBJ2-7, is DAMVIQNPRYQVTQFGKPVTLSCSQTLNHNVMYWYQQKSSQAPKLLFHYYDKDFNNEADTPDNFQSRRPNTSFCFLDIRSPGLGDTAMYLCATSRDPPRGPYEQYFGPGTRLTVT.

This clonotype was seen more than once but under ten times. The gene calls are TRBV4-1 and TRBJ2-5; D is possibly TRBD1 (5 bases). The CDR3 covers 16 residues. The V and J ends lost 4 bases and 5 bases respectively, with 20 bases between them. The germline CDR1 and CDR2 sequences are MGHRA and YSYEKL. The DNA for the CDR3 is TGCGCCAGCAGCCTCTACCCGGCAGGGTTGGGTGAGACCCAGTACTTC. Its translation is CASSLYPAGLGETQYF.

CDR3 in DNA: TGTGCCAGCAGCCCCTATGGGGGGAACACTGAAGCTTTCTTT. Protein: CASSPYGGNTEAFF. The V gene is TRBV9, the J gene TRBJ1-1, with D possibly being TRBD1 (5 bases). V was trimmed by 4 bases and J by 1 base, leaving 11 bases between them. The CDR3 runs 14 residues. The germline V gene encodes CDR1 SGDLS and CDR2 YYNGEE. Full variable domain (missing parts from reference TRBV9 and TRBJ1-1): DSGVTQTPKHLITATGQRVTLRCSPRSGDLSVYWYQQSLDQGLQFLIQYYNGEERAKGNILERFSAQQFPDLHSELNLSSLELGDSALYFCASSPYGGNTEAFFGQGTRLTVV.

This chain connects TRBV11-2 to TRBJ1-2; D is perhaps TRBD1 (5 bases). V gave up 0 bases and J gave up 5 bases, with 13 bases separating them. CDR1 is SGHAT and CDR2 is FQNNGV in the germline V gene. CDR3 length equals 15 residues. The DNA of the CDR3 is TGTGCCAGCAGCTTAGATCCCAGTGGGGGGTATGGCTACACCTTC. It translates to CASSLDPSGGYGYTF.

The chain couples TRBV6-6 to TRBJ2-5; TRBD1 agrees at 9 bases. Germline V gene sequence: CDR1 MNHNY, CDR2 SVGAGI (reference sequence). With 2 bases clipped from V and 5 bases from J, the junction kept 6 bases outside the gene matches. The CDR3 runs to 15 residues. The CDR3 region has the DNA TGTGCCAGCAGTTACGAGGGACAGGGTCAGGAGACCCAGTACTTC. It codes for CASSYEGQGQETQYF.

This chain uses TRBV9 with TRBJ2-7; D is unresolved. From germline, CDR1 is SGDLS and CDR2 YYNGEE. Trimming removed 0 bases at V and 1 base at J, with 5 bases between. The CDR3 is 13 amino acids. The CDR3 loop is CASSVDESYEQYF. The CDR3 coding sequence is TGTGCCAGCAGCGTAGACGAGTCCTACGAGCAGTACTTC. Variable domain in full (rest from reference TRBV9 and TRBJ2-7): DSGVTQTPKHLITATGQRVTLRCSPRSGDLSVYWYQQSLDQGLQFLIQYYNGEERAKGNILERFSAQQFPDLHSELNLSSLELGDSALYFCASSVDESYEQYFGPGTRLTVT.

This clonotype was seen more than once but under ten times. The V gene is TRBV7-6, the J gene TRBJ2-2, with TRBD2 matching 9 bases. The CDR3 runs to 20 residues. The ends lost 2 bases at V and 3 bases at J; junction bases unmatched: 16. Germline V gene sequence: CDR1 SGHVS, CDR2 FNYEAQ. The CDR3 loop is CASSLSPGVAGAPHTGELFF. CDR3 DNA sequence: TGTGCCAGCAGCTTAAGTCCGGGAGTAGCGGGGGCTCCTCACACCGGGGAGCTGTTTTTT.

The chain couples TRBV4-2 to TRBJ1-2; 8 nucleotides line up with TRBD1. Unmatched junction bases numbered 6, after V lost 1 base and J lost 8 bases. The CDR3 runs 14 residues. Per the germline V gene, CDR1 is LGHNA and CDR2 is YNFKEQ. The DNA for the CDR3 is TGTGCCAGCAGCCAAGGGACAGGGTTAAGAGGCTACACCTTC. This encodes CASSQGTGLRGYTF.

V and J are TRBV5-5 and TRBJ2-3, with a weak D call TRBD2 (6 bases). Germline V CDR1 and CDR2: SGHKS, YYEKEE (reference sequence). V gave up 7 bases and J gave up 0 bases, with 12 bases separating them. The CDR3 extends over 14 amino acids. In DNA, the CDR3 is TGTGCCAGCGGGGGGAGAGGAAGCACAGATACGCAGTATTTT. Amino acids: CASGGRGSTDTQYF. The full variable domain, rest sourced from reference TRBV5-5 and TRBJ2-3, is DAGVTQSPTHLIKTRGQQVTLRCSPISGHKSVSWYQQVLGQGPQFIFQYYEKEERGRGNFPDRFSARQFPNYSSELNVNALLLGDSALYLCASGGRGSTDTQYFGPGTRLTVL.